These T cell receptor beta chains were read from a single sample in a study of shared clonotypes between healthy human individuals. Produced via immunoSEQ multiplex PCR; TCRdb's table is partial and in-frame only. This sample has about 710,000 clones, with about 80% found just once. Sequencing was carried out using memory CD4+ T cells sorted from blood. Receptors originate from a woman in her twenties or thirties in good health. Each CDR3 is given without its conserved first and last residue. Only part of the rows carry a size: once, few, many, or a class if the clone is expanded.

abundance	v_gene	j_gene	CDR3aa
NA	TRBV30	TRBJ1-5	AWSAPRGGNQPQH
NA	TRBV7-9	TRBJ2-7	ASSPPSSYEQY
NA	TRBV11-2	TRBJ2-5	ASSLGSGGRETQY
NA	TRBV28	TRBJ2-3	ASSFSRAGTDTQY
few	TRBV19	TRBJ1-5	ASSSADRANQPQH
NA	TRBV28	TRBJ1-5	ASSFGQGSNQPQH
NA	TRBV28	TRBJ2-7	ASITSTSHEQY
once	TRBV5-8	TRBJ1-2	ASTTGQIVNYGYT
NA	TRBV29-1	TRBJ2-2	SAGLLTGELF
NA	TRBV12-1	TRBJ2-3	ASSFSGSHADTQY
NA	TRBV4-1	TRBJ2-7	ASSQDRISGNDEQY
NA	TRBV11-2	TRBJ2-5	ASSIIAPPETQY
NA	TRBV5-6	TRBJ1-2	ASSLTVGGYT
NA	TRBV7-2	TRBJ2-3	ASNFGQITDTQY
NA	TRBV18	TRBJ1-5	ASSPPPGADQPQH
NA	TRBV19	TRBJ2-2	ASSRTGTGSTGELF
NA	TRBV12-5	TRBJ2-1	ASGLVQLGGGGPNEQF
once	TRBV11-3	TRBJ2-5	ASSRGTEETQY
NA	TRBV5-1	TRBJ2-5	ASGVGNFQETQY
NA	TRBV29-1	TRBJ2-4	SVVSGGLKNIQY
NA	TRBV29-1	TRBJ2-3	SVARGLAPDTQY
NA	TRBV2	TRBJ2-5	ASHGTGETQY
NA	TRBV10-1	TRBJ1-5	ASSESGGGESNQPQH
NA	TRBV6-5	TRBJ1-1	ASSYSTGLNTEAF
NA	TRBV29-1	TRBJ2-7	SVGPSGSYEQY
NA	TRBV29-1	TRBJ2-1	SVVGHGTYNEQF
NA	TRBV7-8	TRBJ2-4	ASSLAGGENIQY
NA	TRBV5-1	TRBJ1-1	ASSLVQGDTEAF
few	TRBV18	TRBJ2-3	ASSPTLSGTGTDTQY
NA	TRBV19	TRBJ1-4	ASSIIRGRGHATNEKLF
NA	TRBV19	TRBJ2-1	ASSIGGTGGGEQF
NA	TRBV6-1	TRBJ2-7	ASSGGGYEQY
NA	TRBV6-1	TRBJ2-7	ASRHTDHYTYEQY
NA	TRBV19	TRBJ2-3	ASSDGLAGASTDTQY
NA	TRBV6-1	TRBJ1-5	ASRLLSQPQH
NA	TRBV5-4	TRBJ2-7	ASSESGGYSYEQY
NA	TRBV11-3	TRBJ2-3	ASSPGWTSGSTDTQY
NA	TRBV11-2	TRBJ1-1	ASSLVWNTEAF
few	TRBV7-3	TRBJ2-2	ASSRGLTNTGELF
NA	TRBV11-2	TRBJ2-6	ASRAGMKHSGANVLT
few	TRBV27	TRBJ2-4	ASSFSGRGGKNIQY
NA	TRBV28	TRBJ2-3	ASSSRGRFPDTQY
NA	TRBV5-4	TRBJ1-2	ASSSGTGIGGYT
few	TRBV28	TRBJ2-5	ASSLTYQETQY
once	TRBV6-5	TRBJ2-3	ASSWTSGLNTDTQY
many	TRBV6-6	TRBJ2-3	ASSTGTSGMKYTQY
NA	TRBV2	TRBJ2-2	ASSGAGLAGTGELF
NA	TRBV5-3	TRBJ1-5	ARSPGDRTQPQH
few	TRBV7-7	TRBJ1-1	ASSPEYRNEAF
NA	TRBV7-3	TRBJ1-3	GWTASGNTIY
NA	TRBV29-1	TRBJ1-2	SGTGNGYGYT
NA	TRBV27	TRBJ2-7	ASSLQGIAPTYEQY
few	TRBV7-9	TRBJ1-1	ASSTRTGGNTEAF
NA	TRBV5-1	TRBJ2-4	ASIRTQY